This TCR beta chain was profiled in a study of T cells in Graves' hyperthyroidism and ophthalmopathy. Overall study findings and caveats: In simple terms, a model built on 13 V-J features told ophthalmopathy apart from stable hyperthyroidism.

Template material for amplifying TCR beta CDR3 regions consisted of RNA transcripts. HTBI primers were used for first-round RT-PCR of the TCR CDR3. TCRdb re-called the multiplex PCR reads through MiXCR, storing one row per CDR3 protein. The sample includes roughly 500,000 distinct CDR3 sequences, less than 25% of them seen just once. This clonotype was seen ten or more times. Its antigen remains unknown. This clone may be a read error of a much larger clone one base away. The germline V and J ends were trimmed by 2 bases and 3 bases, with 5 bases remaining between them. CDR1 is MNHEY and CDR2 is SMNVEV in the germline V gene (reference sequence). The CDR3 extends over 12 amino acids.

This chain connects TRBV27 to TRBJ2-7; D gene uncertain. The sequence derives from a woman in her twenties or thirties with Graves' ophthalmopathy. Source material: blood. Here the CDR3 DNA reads TGTGCCAGCAGTTTACACGGCTACGAGCAGTACTTC. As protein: CASSLHGYEQYF.